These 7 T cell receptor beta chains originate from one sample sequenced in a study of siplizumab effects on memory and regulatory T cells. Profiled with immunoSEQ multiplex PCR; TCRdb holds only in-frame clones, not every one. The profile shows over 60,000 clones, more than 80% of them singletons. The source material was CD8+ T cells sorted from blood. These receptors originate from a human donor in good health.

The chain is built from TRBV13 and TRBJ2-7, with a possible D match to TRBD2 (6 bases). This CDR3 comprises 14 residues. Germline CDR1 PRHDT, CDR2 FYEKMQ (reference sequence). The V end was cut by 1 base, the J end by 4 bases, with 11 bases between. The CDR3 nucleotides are TGTGCCAGCAGCTTAGCGGGAGAAGTATACGAGCAGTACTTC. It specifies CASSLAGEVYEQYF. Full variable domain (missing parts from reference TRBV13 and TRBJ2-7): AAGVIQSPRHLIKEKRETATLKCYPIPRHDTVYWYQQGPGQDPQFLISFYEKMQSDKGSIPDRFSAQQFSDYHSELNMSSLELGDSALYFCASSLAGEVYEQYFGPGTRLTVT.

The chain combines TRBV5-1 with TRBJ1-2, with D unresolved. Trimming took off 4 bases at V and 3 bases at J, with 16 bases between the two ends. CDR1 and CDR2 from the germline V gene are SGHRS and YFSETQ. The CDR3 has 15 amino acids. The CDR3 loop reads CASSPGQMGHYGYTF. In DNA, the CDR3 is TGCGCCAGCAGCCCGGGTCAGATGGGCCACTATGGCTACACCTTC.

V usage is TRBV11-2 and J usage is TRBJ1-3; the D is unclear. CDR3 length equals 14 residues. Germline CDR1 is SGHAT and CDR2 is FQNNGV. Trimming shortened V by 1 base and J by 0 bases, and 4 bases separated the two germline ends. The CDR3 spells CASSLVSSGNTIYF. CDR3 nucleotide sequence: TGTGCCAGCAGCTTAGTCAGCTCTGGAAACACCATATATTTT.

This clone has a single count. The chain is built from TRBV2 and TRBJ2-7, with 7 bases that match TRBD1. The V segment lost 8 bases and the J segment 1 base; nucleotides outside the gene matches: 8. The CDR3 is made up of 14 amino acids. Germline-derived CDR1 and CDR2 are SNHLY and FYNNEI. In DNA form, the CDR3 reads TGTGCCAGCGGTTACCGGGACAGTTCCTACGAGCAGTACTTC. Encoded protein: CASGYRDSSYEQYF.

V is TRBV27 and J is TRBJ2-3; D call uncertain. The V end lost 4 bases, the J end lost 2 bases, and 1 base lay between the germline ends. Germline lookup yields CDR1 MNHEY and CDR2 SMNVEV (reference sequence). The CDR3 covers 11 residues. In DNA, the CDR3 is TGTGCCAGCAGTTCCACAGATACGCAGTATTTT. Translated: CASSSTDTQYF.

Written as DNA, the CDR3 is TGTGCCAGCTGTAGGGGCTCTGGAAACACCATATATTTT. Amino acids: CASCRGSGNTIYF. The gene calls are TRBV19 and TRBJ1-3, with a possible D match to TRBD1 (5 bases). The germline V and J ends were trimmed by 9 bases and 0 bases, with 9 bases remaining between them. This CDR3 contains 13 residues. CDR1 LNHDA and CDR2 SQIVND come from the germline V gene (reference sequence).

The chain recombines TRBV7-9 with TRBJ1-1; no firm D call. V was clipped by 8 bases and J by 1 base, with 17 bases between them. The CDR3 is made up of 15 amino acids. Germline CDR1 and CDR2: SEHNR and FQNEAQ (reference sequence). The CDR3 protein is CASSDFGERNTEAFF. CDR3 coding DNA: TGTGCCAGCTCCGATTTTGGGGAGAGGAACACTGAAGCTTTCTTT.